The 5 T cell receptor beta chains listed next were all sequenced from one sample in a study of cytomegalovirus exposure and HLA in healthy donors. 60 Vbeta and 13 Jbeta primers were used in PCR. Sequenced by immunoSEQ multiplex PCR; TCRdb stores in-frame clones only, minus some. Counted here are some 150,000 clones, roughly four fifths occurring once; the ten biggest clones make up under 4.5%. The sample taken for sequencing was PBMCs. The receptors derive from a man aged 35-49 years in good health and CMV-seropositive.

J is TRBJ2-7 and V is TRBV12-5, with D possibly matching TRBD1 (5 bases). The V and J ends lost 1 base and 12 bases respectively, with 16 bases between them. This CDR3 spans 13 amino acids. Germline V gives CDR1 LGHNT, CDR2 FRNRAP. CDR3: CASGLGPQAPLYF. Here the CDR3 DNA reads TGTGCTAGTGGTTTGGGCCCACAGGCACCCCTGTACTTC. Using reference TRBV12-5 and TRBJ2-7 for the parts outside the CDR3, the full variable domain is DARVTQTPRHKVTEMGQEVTMRCQPILGHNTVFWYRQTMMQGLELLAYFRNRAPLDDSGMPKDRFSAEMPDATLATLKIQPSEPRDSAVYFCASGLGPQAPLYFGPGTRLTVT.

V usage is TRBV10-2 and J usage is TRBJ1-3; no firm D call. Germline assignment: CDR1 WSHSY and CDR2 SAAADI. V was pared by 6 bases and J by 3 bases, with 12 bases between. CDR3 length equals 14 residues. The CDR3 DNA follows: TGCGCCAGCAGCCGCGGACTCGATGGAAACACCATATATTTT. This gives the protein CASSRGLDGNTIYF.

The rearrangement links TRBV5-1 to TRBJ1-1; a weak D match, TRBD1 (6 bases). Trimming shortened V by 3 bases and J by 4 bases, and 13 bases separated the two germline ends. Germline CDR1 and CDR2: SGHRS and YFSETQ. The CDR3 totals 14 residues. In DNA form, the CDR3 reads TGCGCCAGCAGCTCACAGGGAGTGGGCACTGAAGCTTTCTTT. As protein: CASSSQGVGTEAFF.

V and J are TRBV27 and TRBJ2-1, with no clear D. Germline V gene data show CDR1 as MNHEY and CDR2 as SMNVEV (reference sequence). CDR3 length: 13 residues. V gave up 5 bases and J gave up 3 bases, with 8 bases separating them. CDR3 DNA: TGTGCCAGCAGTCTCAGTTTCTACAATGAGCAGTTCTTC. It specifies CASSLSFYNEQFF.

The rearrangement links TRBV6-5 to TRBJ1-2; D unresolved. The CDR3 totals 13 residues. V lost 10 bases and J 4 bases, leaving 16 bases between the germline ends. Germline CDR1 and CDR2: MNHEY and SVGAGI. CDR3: CATNAGKSYGYTF. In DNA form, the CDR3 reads TGTGCCACCAATGCGGGGAAAAGCTATGGCTACACCTTC.